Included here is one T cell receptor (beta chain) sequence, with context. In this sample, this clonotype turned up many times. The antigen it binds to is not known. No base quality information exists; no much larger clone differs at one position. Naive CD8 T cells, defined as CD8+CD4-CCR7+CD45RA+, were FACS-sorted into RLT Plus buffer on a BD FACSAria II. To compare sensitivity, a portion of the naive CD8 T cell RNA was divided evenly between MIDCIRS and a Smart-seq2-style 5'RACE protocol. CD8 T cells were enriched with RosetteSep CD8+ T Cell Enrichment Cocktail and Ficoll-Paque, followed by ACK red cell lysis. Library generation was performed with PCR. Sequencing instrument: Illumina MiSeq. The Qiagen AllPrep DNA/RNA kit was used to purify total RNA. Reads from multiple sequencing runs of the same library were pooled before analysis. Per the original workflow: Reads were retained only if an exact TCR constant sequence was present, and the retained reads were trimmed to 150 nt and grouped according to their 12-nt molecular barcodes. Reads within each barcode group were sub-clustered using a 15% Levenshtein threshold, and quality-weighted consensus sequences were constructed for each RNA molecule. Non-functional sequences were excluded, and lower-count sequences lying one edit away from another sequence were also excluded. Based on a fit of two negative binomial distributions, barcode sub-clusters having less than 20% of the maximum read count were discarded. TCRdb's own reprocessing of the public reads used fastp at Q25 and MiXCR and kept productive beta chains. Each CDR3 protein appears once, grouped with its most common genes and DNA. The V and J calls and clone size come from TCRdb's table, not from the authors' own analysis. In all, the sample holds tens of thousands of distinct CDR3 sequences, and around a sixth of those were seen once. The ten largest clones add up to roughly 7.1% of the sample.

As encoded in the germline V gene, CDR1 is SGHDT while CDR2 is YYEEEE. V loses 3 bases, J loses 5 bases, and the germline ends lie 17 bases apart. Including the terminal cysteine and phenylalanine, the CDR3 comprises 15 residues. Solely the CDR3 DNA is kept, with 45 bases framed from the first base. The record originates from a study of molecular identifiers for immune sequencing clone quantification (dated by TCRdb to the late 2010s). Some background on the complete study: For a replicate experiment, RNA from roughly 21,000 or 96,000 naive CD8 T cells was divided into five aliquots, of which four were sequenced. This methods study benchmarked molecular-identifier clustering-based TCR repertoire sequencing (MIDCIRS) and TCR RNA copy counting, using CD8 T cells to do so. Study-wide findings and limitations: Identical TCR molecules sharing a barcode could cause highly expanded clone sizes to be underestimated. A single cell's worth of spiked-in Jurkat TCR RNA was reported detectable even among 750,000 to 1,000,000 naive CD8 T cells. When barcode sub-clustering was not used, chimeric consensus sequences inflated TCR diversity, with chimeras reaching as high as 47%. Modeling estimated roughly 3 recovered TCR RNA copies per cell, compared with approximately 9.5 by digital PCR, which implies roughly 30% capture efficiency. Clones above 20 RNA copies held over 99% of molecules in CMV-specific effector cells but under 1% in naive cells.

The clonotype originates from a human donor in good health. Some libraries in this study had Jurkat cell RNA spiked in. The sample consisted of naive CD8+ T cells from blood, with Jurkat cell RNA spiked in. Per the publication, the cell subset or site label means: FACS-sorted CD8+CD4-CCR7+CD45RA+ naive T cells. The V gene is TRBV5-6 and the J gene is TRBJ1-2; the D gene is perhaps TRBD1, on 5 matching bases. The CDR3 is CASSYRILGPYGYTF. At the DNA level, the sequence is TGTGCCAGCAGCTACAGGATTTTGGGTCCTTATGGCTACACCTTC.